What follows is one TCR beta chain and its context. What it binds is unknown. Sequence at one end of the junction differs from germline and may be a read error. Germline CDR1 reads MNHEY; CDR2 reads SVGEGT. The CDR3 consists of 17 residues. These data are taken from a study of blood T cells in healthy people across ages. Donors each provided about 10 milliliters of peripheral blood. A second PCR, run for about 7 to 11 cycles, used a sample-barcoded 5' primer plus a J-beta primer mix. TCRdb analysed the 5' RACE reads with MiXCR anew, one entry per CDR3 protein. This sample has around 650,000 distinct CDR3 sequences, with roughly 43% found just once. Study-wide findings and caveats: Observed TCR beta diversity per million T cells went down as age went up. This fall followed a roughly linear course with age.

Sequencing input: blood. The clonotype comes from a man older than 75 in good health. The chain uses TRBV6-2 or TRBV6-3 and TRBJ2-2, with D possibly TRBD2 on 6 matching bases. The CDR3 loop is CASSYSGRRSNTGGLFF. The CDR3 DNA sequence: TGTGCCAGCAGTTACTCTGGGCGCAGATCGAACACCGGGGGGCTGTTTTTT.